The entry that follows covers one TCR beta chain sequence. Its antigen is not identified. This record belongs to a study of lymphopenia after photon versus proton radiotherapy. The study, taken as a whole, reports: Photon-treated patients lost naive T cells and TCR diversity; proton-treated stayed stable.

Clones were sequenced by immunoSEQ multiplex PCR, and TCRdb holds only the in-frame ones, with some missing. The table has about 70,000 clones, 80% to 90% seen once. Germline lookup yields CDR1 SQVTM and CDR2 ANQGSEA. V gave up 2 bases and J gave up 4 bases, with 23 bases separating them. The CDR3 spans 17 residues. The clonotype comes from an elderly man with esophageal cancer. Here the sequenced sample was peripheral blood, taken from a patient treated with proton-based radiotherapy. The rearrangement links TRBV29-1 to TRBJ1-1; tentative D call: TRBD1 (6 bases). CDR3 nucleotides: TGCAGCGTTGAAAGGGGAGGGAGCCTACTAGGGGGCACTGAAGCTTTCTTT. Protein: CSVERGGSLLGGTEAFF.